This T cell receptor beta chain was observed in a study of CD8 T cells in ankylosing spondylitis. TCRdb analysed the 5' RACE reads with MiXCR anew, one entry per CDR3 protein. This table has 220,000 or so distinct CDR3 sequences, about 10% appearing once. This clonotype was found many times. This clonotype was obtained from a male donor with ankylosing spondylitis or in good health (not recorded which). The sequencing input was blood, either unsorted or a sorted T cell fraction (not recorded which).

CDR3: CSARDAGRTLTGELFF. The DNA of the CDR3 is TGCAGTGCTAGAGATGCGGGGAGGACGCTCACCGGGGAGCTGTTTTTT. The gene calls are TRBV20-1 and TRBJ2-2; TRBD2 might be the D (6 bases). Germline V CDR1 and CDR2: DFQATT, SNEGSKA (reference sequence). This CDR3 spans 16 amino acids. V lost 0 bases and J 4 bases, leaving 15 bases between the germline ends.